A selection of T cell receptor beta chains follows, all from one sample in a study of cytomegalovirus exposure and HLA in healthy donors. Clones were sequenced by immunoSEQ multiplex PCR, and TCRdb holds only the in-frame ones, with some missing. The data show under 300,000 clones, just under 85% seen once. The sequencing input was PBMCs. These receptor sequences come from a woman in her thirties or forties in good health and CMV-seropositive. CDR3s include the opening cysteine and the closing phenylalanine or tryptophan. A D gene is named only where the DNA matches it firmly. Clone size is not always given. Where it is, it says once, few, many or a class for expanded clones.

-,TRBV2,18,TRBD1,TRBJ1-5,TGTGCCAGCAGGTCCGGGACAGGGGCGCCTTATAGCAATCAGCCCCAGCATTTT,CASRSGTGAPYSNQPQHF
-,TRBV29-1,16,TRBD1,TRBJ2-1,TGCAGCGTGGGTACAGTCGACAGGGGCCCGTACAATGAGCAGTTCTTC,CSVGTVDRGPYNEQFF
once,TRBV10-3,14,TRBD1,TRBJ1-1,TGTGCCATCACCTCGGACAGGGATAACACTGAAGCTTTCTTT,CAITSDRDNTEAFF
-,TRBV18,14,-,TRBJ1-2,TGTGCCAGCTCACCTACAGGGTCTGACTATGGCTACACCTTC,CASSPTGSDYGYTF
-,TRBV6-1,13,-,TRBJ1-1,TGTGCCAGCAGTGAATCGGGAAACACTGAAGCTTTCTTT,CASSESGNTEAFF
few,TRBV6-5,15,TRBD1,TRBJ1-1,TGTGCCAGCAGCCAGGGACAGGGGGCAAAGACTGAAGCTTTCTTT,CASSQGQGAKTEAFF
-,TRBV7-2,16,-,TRBJ1-2,TGTGCCAGCAGCTTAACTTCGGCAGGAGGGGACTATGGCTACACCTTC,CASSLTSAGGDYGYTF
few,TRBV6-6,14,TRBD1,TRBJ1-1,TGTGCCAGCACCTTGACAGGGGGCGCGGCTGAAGCTTTCTTT,CASTLTGGAAEAFF
once,TRBV7-2,16,TRBD1,TRBJ1-1,TGTGCCAGCAGCTTGGGACAGGTCTTTATGAACACTGAAGCTTTCTTT,CASSLGQVFMNTEAFF
-,TRBV18,14,-,TRBJ1-6,TGTGCCAGCTCACCACTACAGGGTAATTCACCCCTCCACTTT,CASSPLQGNSPLHF
few,TRBV7-2,19,TRBD1,TRBJ2-6,TGTGCCAGCAGCTTAGCTCGTGGCCAGGGGGTAACTGGGGCCAACGTCCTGACTTTC,CASSLARGQGVTGANVLTF
-,TRBV7-8,13,-,TRBJ1-5,TGTGCCAGCAGCTGGGCCCCCCTCCAGCCCCAGCATTTT,CASSWAPLQPQHF
-,TRBV18,15,TRBD2,TRBJ2-7,TGTGCCAGCTCACCGGGACTAGCGGGCTCCTACGAGCAGTACTTC,CASSPGLAGSYEQYF
few,TRBV19,14,TRBD1,TRBJ2-5,TGTGCCAGTAGTACGGGACAGGGCTCTGGGACCCAGTACTTC,CASSTGQGSGTQYF
-,TRBV30,15,-,TRBJ1-2,TGTGCCTGGAGTGTACGGGGGGGACGGGGAGGTGGCTACACCTTC,CAWSVRGGRGGGYTF
-,TRBV5-4,15,-,TRBJ2-6,TGTGCCAGCAGCTTCATGGGGGCCGGGGCCAACGTCCTGACTTTC,CASSFMGAGANVLTF
-,TRBV7-9,15,-,TRBJ1-2,TGTGCCAGCAGCTTAGTCGACACCCATAACTATGGCTACACCTTC,CASSLVDTHNYGYTF
-,TRBV15,12,TRBD1,TRBJ1-1,TGTGCCACCGGACAGGGGGACACTGAAGCTTTCTTT,CATGQGDTEAFF
once,TRBV11-3,14,TRBD2,TRBJ2-3,TGTGCCAGCAGCCCCGGACTAGCGGGAGATACGCAGTATTTT,CASSPGLAGDTQYF
once,TRBV10-3,16,TRBD1,TRBJ1-6,TGTGCCATCAGACCTTCGGACAGGGGCGCTAATTCACCCCTCCACTTT,CAIRPSDRGANSPLHF
-,TRBV6-4,14,-,TRBJ1-1,TGTGCCAGCACACCAGAGAAGGGAGCCACTGAAGCTTTCTTT,CASTPEKGATEAFF
-,TRBV4-3,18,TRBD1,TRBJ1-5,TGCGCCAGCAGCCAAGAAACAGGGGGCATGAATAGCAATCAGCCCCAGCATTTT,CASSQETGGMNSNQPQHF